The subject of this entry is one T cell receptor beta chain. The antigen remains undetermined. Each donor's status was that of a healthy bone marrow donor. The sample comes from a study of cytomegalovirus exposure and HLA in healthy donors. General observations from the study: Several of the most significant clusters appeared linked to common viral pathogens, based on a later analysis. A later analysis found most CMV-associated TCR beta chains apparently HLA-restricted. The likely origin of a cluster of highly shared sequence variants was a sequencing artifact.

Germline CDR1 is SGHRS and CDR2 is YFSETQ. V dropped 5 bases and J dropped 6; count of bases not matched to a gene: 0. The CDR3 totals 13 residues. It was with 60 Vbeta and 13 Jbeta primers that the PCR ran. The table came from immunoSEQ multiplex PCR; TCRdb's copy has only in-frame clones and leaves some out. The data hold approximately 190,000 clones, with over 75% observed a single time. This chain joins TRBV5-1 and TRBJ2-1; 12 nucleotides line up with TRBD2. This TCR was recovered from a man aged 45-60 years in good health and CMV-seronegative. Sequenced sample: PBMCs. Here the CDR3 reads CASRLAGGNEQFF. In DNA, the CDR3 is TGCGCCAGCAGACTAGCGGGGGGCAATGAGCAGTTCTTC.